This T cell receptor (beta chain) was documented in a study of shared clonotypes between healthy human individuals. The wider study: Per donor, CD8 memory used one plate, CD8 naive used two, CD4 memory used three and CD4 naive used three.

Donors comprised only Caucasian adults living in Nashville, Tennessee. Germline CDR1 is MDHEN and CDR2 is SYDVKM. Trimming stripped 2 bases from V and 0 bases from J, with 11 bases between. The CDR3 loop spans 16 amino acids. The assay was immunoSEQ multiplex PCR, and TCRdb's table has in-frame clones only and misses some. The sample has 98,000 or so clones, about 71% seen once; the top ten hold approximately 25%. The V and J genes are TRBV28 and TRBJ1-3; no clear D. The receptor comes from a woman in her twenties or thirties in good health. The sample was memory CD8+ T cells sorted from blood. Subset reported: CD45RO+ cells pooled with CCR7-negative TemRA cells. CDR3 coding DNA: TGTGCCAGCAGTTTACCTGGGAGTAACTCTGGAAACACCATATATTTT. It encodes CASSLPGSNSGNTIYF.